These 12 T cell receptor beta chains share one sample of origin, sequenced in a study of STAT3 mutations in large granular lymphocyte leukemia. Antigens for these TCRs are unknown. Method: immunoSEQ multiplex PCR; TCRdb's copy keeps in-frame clones and lacks some. The table shows roughly 25,000 clones, with less than 95% occurring only once. Points from the study as a whole: Every T-LGLL patient had at least one immunodominant TCRbeta clonotype.

The sequencing sample was made of peripheral blood mononuclear cells. Source of these receptors: a man aged 35 to 55 with T-cell large granular lymphocyte leukemia. Some clones in this sample may be carry-over from other donors' samples.

The chain uses TRBV20-1 and TRBJ1-2; D remains unclear. CDR3 size: 10 residues. Germline CDR1 reads DFQATT; CDR2 reads SNEGSKA (reference sequence). V was cut by 5 bases and J by 7 bases, with 8 bases left in between. The CDR3 DNA reads as TGCAGTGCTTTTGAGGGTGGCTACACCTTC. This encodes CSAFEGGYTF.

The rearrangement joins TRBV20-1 to TRBJ2-1; D is uncertain. In germline, CDR1 is DFQATT, CDR2 SNEGSKA (reference sequence). CDR3 size: 11 residues. V was trimmed by 6 bases and J by 8 bases, leaving 11 bases between them. CDR3 residues: CSALRRDEQFF. For the CDR3, the DNA is TGCAGTGCCCTTCGTAGGGATGAGCAGTTCTTC.

V gene TRBV2 combines with J gene TRBJ2-3, with TRBD2 matching 14 bases. This CDR3 is built from 15 residues. V dropped 6 bases and J dropped 3; count of bases not matched to a gene: 2. From germline, CDR1 is SNHLY and CDR2 FYNNEI. CDR3: CASSRLAGGTDTQYF. CDR3 in DNA: TGTGCCAGCAGCCGACTAGCGGGGGGGACAGATACGCAGTATTTT.

The gene calls are TRBV5-1 and TRBJ2-7; 8 nucleotides agree with TRBD1. V lost 5 bases, J lost 5 bases, and 3 bases stayed unmatched. The germline gives CDR1 SGHRS, CDR2 YFSETQ. CDR3 length equals 12 residues. The CDR3 DNA is TGCGCCAGCAGGACGGACAGGGACGAGCAGTACTTC. It specifies CASRTDRDEQYF.

The rearrangement joins TRBV9 to TRBJ1-2; D is uncertain. The length of the CDR3 is 13 residues. Germline-derived CDR1 and CDR2 are SGDLS and YYNGEE. Trimming took off 0 bases at V and 8 bases at J, with 11 bases between the two ends. The CDR3 DNA follows: TGTGCCAGCAGCGTAGGGACTCACGGGGGCTACACCTTC. This sequence encodes CASSVGTHGGYTF.

This clone was picked up one time. The V call is TRBV28, the J call TRBJ2-7; 9 bases map to TRBD1. Germline V CDR1 and CDR2: MDHEN, SYDVKM. The junction had 8 bases not matched to a gene; V was cut back by 6 bases and J by 5 bases. This CDR3 region has 14 residues. CDR3: CASRSGQGSDEQYF. In DNA, the CDR3 is TGTGCCAGCAGATCCGGACAGGGGAGTGACGAGCAGTACTTC.

The chain carries TRBV7-2 and TRBJ2-7; tentatively, D is TRBD1 or TRBD2 (5 bases each). The CDR3 contains 20 residues. The germline gives CDR1 SGHTA, CDR2 FQGNSA. V was shortened by 0 bases and J by 7 bases, with 31 bases between the two germline ends. Written as DNA, the CDR3 is TGTGCCAGCAGCTTAGCGGAAGGAAGGGGACCATGGGAACGGACGGGGGAGCAGTACTTC. Translation: CASSLAEGRGPWERTGEQYF.

V usage is TRBV11-2 and J usage is TRBJ2-7, with D perhaps TRBD2 (6 bases). This CDR3 contains 13 residues. Germline CDR1 reads SGHAT; CDR2 reads FQNNGV. Trimming stripped 2 bases from V and 3 bases from J, with 8 bases between. The CDR3 protein is CASSLLEGYEQYF. CDR3 coding DNA: TGTGCCAGCAGCTTATTGGAGGGCTACGAGCAGTACTTC.

J is TRBJ2-6 and V is TRBV7-9; D is possibly TRBD2 (5 bases). Trimming took off 3 bases at V and 0 bases at J, with 12 bases between the two ends. The CDR3 consists of 17 residues. In germline, CDR1 is SEHNR, CDR2 FQNEAQ (reference sequence). DNA of the CDR3: TGTGCCAGCAGCTTGCGGGCAGCCATCTCTGGGGCCAACGTCCTGACTTTC. Protein: CASSLRAAISGANVLTF.

The V gene is TRBV6-5, the J gene TRBJ2-3; D gene unclear. From germline, CDR1 is MNHEY and CDR2 SVGAGI. The V end lost 2 bases, the J end lost 4 bases, and 7 bases lay between the germline ends. This CDR3 region has 13 residues. The CDR3 DNA is TGTGCCAGCAGTTACACTCGTTCAGATACGCAGTATTTT. Translating it yields CASSYTRSDTQYF.

The chain couples TRBV4-2 to TRBJ2-1; 14 bases match TRBD2. After removal of 6 bases from V and 3 bases from J, the junction contained 7 bases not matched to a gene. The length of the CDR3 is 17 residues. Per the germline V gene, CDR1 is LGHNA and CDR2 is YNFKEQ. CDR3 in amino acids: CASSNGTSGGIYNEQFF. CDR3 nucleotide sequence: TGTGCCAGCAGTAACGGGACTAGCGGGGGTATCTACAATGAGCAGTTCTTC.

This sequence joins TRBV5-4 and TRBJ2-2; 7 bases fit TRBD1. The V and J ends lost 0 bases and 4 bases, in that order; junction bases with no gene match: 9. CDR3 length: 17 residues. Germline assignment: CDR1 SGHNT and CDR2 YYREEE (reference sequence). The CDR3 here is CASSLEDRSIPTGELFF. DNA for the CDR3: TGTGCCAGCAGCTTGGAGGACAGGTCCATCCCCACCGGGGAGCTGTTTTTT.